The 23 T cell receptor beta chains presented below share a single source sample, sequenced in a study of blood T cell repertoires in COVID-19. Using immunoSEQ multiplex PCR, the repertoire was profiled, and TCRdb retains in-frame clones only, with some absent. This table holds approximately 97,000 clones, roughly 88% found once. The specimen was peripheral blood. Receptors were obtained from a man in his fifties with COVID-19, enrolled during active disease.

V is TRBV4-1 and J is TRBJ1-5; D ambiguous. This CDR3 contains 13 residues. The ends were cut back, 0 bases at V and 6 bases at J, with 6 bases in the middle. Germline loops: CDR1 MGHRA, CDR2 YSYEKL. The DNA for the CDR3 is TGCGCCAGCAGCCAAGATTATAGTCAGCCCCAGCATTTT. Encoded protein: CASSQDYSQPQHF.

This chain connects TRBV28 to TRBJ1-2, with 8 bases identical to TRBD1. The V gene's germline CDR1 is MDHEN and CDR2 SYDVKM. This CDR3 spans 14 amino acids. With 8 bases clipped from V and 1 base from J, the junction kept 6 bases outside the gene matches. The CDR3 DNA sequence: TGTGCCAGCCTCGGGACAGGTTATAACTATGGCTACACCTTC. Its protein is CASLGTGYNYGYTF.

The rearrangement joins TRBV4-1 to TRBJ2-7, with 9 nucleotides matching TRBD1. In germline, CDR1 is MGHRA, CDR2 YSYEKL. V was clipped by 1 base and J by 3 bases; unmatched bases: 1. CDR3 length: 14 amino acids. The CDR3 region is CASSQGTGDYEQYF. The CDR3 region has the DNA TGCGCCAGCAGCCAAGGGACAGGGGACTACGAGCAGTACTTC.

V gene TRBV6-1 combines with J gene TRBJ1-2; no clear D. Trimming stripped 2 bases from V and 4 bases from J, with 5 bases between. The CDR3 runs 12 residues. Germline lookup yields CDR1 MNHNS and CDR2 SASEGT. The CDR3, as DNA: TGTGCCAGCAGTGAAATCCGCTATGGCTACACCTTC. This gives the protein CASSEIRYGYTF.

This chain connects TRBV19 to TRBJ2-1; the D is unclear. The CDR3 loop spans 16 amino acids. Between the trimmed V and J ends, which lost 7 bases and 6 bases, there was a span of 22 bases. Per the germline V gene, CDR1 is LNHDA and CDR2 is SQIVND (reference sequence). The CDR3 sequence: CASTHNPAPLSNEQFF. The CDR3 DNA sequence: TGTGCCAGTACCCATAATCCCGCCCCCCTAAGCAATGAGCAGTTCTTC.

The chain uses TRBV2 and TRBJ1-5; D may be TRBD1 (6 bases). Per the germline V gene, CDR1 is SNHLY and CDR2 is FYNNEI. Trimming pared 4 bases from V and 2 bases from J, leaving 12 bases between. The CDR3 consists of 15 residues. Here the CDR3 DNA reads TGTGCCAGCAGTGTTGGACAGAGGGGCAATCAGCCCCAGCATTTT. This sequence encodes CASSVGQRGNQPQHF.

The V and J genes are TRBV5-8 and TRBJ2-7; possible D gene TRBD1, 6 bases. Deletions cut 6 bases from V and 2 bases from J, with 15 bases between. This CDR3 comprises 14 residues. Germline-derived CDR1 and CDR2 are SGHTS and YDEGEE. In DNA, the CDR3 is TGTGCCAGCAACTCAGGACAGATCACCTACGAGCAGTACTTC. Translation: CASNSGQITYEQYF.

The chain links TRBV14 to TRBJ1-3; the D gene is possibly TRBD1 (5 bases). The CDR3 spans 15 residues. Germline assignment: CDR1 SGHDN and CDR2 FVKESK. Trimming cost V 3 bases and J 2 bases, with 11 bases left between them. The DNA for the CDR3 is TGTGCCAGCAGCCACTCAGGGTCGACTGGAAACACCATATATTTT. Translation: CASSHSGSTGNTIYF.

The CDR3 nucleotides are TGTGCCAGCAGTCAACCGGGACAGGGGTGGAGAGCTTTCTTT. This gives the protein CASSQPGQGWRAFF. The genes are TRBV6-5 and TRBJ1-1, with TRBD1 matching over 10 bases. The CDR3 consists of 14 residues. V dropped 5 bases and J dropped 10; count of bases not matched to a gene: 10. CDR1 and CDR2 (germline): MNHEY, SVGAGI.

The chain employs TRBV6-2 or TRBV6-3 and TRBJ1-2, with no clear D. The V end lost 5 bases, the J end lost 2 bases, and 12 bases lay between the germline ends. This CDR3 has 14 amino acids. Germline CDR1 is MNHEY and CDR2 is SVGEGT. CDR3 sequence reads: CASSLVERNYGYTF. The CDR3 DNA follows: TGTGCCAGCAGTCTTGTTGAGAGGAACTATGGCTACACCTTC.

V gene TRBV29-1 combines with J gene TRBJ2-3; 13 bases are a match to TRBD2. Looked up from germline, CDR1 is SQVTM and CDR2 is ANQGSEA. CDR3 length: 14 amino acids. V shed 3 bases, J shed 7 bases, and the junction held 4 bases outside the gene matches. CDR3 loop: CSVDGTSGVYTQYF. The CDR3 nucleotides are TGCAGCGTTGATGGGACTAGCGGGGTATATACGCAGTATTTT.

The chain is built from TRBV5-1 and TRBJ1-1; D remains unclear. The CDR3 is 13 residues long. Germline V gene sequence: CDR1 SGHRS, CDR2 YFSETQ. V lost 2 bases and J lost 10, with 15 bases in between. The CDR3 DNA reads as TGCGCCAGCAGCTTAGCGGGAGACTGGGTAGCTTTCTTT. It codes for CASSLAGDWVAFF.

The CDR3 DNA follows: TGTGCCAGCAGAGAAGGGGGCAAGACCCAGCATTTT. Translating it yields CASREGGKTQHF. The rearrangement joins TRBV28 to TRBJ1-5, with TRBD1 matching over 7 bases. Looked up from germline, CDR1 is MDHEN and CDR2 is SYDVKM. The V and J ends lost 6 bases and 11 bases, in that order; junction bases with no gene match: 7. This CDR3 is built from 12 residues.

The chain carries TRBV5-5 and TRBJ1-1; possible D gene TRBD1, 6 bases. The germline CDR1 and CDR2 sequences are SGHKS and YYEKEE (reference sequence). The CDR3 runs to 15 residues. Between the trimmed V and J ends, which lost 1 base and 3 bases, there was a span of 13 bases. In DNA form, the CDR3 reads TGTGCCAGCAGCTTGAGTGGACAGTCGGACACTGAAGCTTTCTTT. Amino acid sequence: CASSLSGQSDTEAFF. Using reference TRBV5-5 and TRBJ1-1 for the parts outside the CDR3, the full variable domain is DAGVTQSPTHLIKTRGQQVTLRCSPISGHKSVSWYQQVLGQGPQFIFQYYEKEERGRGNFPDRFSARQFPNYSSELNVNALLLGDSALYLCASSLSGQSDTEAFFGQGTRLTVV.

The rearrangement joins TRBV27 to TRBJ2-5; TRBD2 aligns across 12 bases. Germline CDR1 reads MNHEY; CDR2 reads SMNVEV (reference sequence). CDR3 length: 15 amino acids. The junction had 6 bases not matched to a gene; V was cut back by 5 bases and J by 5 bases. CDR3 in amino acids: CASSKLAGGSETQYF. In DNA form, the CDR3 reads TGTGCCAGCAGTAAACTAGCGGGGGGCTCGGAGACCCAGTACTTC.

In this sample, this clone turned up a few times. This CDR3 is CASSTPRMDTRAYGYTF. The CDR3 nucleotides are TGTGCCAGCAGCACTCCCCGCATGGACACCAGAGCCTATGGCTACACCTTC. This sequence joins TRBV5-6 and TRBJ1-2; D is perhaps TRBD1 (5 bases). The CDR3 consists of 17 residues. Germline V gives CDR1 SGHDT, CDR2 YYEEEE. With 4 bases removed from V and 4 bases from J, the gap between germline ends came to 23 bases.

CDR3 nucleotides: TGTGCCAGCAGCACCCGGACAGGGCAAAGTTTCAATGAGCAGTTCTTC. Protein: CASSTRTGQSFNEQFF. V usage is TRBV7-6 and J usage is TRBJ2-1; 8 bases align to TRBD1. After removal of 5 bases from V and 6 bases from J, the junction contained 12 bases not matched to a gene. Germline V gives CDR1 SGHVS, CDR2 FNYEAQ. The CDR3 totals 16 residues.

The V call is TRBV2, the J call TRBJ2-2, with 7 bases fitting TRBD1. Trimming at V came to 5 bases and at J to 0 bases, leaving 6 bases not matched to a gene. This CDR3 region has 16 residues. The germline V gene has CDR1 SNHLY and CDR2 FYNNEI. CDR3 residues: CASSLPGGSNTGELFF. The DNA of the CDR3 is TGTGCCAGCAGTTTGCCAGGGGGATCGAACACCGGGGAGCTGTTTTTT.

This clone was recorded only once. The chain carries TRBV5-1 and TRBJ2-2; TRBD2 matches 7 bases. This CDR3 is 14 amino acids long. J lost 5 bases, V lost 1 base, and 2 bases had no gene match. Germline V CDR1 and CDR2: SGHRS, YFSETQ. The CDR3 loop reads CASSLPGGTGELFF. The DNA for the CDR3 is TGCGCCAGCAGCTTGCCGGGGGGTACCGGGGAGCTGTTTTTT.

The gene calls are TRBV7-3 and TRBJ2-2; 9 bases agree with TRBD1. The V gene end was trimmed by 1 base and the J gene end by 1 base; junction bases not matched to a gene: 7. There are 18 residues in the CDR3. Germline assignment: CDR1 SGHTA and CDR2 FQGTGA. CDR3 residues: CASSLMGQGAGNTGELFF. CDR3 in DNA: TGTGCCAGCAGCTTAATGGGACAGGGTGCCGGGAACACCGGGGAGCTGTTTTTT.

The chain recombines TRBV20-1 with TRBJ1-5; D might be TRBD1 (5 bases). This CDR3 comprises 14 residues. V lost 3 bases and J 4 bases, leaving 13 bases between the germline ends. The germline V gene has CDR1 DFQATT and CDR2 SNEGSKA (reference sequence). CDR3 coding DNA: TGCAGTGCTAGTGGGCGGGGACCAAATCAGCCCCAGCATTTT. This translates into CSASGRGPNQPQHF.

The CDR3 region has the DNA TGTGCCAGCAGCACAGGGGCAAATGAGCAGTTCTTC. Encoded protein: CASSTGANEQFF. V usage is TRBV12-3 or TRBV12-4 and J usage is TRBJ2-1; 7 positions agree with TRBD1. The CDR3 contains 12 residues. V lost 6 bases, J lost 7 bases, and 3 bases stayed unmatched.

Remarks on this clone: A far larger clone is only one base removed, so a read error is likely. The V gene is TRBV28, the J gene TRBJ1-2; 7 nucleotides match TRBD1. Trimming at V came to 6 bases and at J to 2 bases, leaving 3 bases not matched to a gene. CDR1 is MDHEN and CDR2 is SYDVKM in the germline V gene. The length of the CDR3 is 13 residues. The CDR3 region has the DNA TGTGCCAGCAGCTCGGGACAGAACTATGGCTACACCTTC. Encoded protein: CASSSGQNYGYTF.